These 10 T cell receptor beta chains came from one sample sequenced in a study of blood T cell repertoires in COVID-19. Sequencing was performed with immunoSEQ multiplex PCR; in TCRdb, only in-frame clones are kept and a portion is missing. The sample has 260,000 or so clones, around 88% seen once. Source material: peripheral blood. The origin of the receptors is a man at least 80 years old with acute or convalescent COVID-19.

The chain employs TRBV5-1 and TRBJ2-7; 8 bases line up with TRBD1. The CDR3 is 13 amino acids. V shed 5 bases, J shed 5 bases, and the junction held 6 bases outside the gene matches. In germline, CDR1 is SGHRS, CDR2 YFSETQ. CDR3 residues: CASSRTGFDEQYF. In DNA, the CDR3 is TGCGCCAGCAGTCGGACAGGGTTTGACGAGCAGTACTTC.

The CDR3 sequence is CASSQDPGTGLGQPQHF. The CDR3 DNA reads as TGCGCCAGCAGCCAAGACCCCGGGACAGGGCTGGGTCAGCCCCAGCATTTT. This chain joins TRBV4-1 and TRBJ1-5, with TRBD1 identical over 9 bases. CDR1 is MGHRA and CDR2 is YSYEKL in the germline V gene. This CDR3 contains 17 residues. V dropped 0 bases and J dropped 6; count of bases not matched to a gene: 9.

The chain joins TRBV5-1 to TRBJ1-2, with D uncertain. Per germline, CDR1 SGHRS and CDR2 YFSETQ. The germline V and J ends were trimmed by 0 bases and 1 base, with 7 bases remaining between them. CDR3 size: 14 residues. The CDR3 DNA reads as TGCGCCAGCAGCTTGGAGAGGGATAACTATGGCTACACCTTC. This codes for CASSLERDNYGYTF.

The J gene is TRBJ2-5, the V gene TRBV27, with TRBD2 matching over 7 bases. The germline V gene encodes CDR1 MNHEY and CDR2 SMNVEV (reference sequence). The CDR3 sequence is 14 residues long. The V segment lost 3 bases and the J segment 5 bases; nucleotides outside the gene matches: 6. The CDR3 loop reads CASSLGGVFETQYF. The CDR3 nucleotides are TGTGCCAGCAGTTTGGGGGGGGTCTTCGAGACCCAGTACTTC.

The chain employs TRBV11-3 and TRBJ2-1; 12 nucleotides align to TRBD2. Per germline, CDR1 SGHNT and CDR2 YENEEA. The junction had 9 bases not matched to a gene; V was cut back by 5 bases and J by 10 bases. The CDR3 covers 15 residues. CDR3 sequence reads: CASSPWTSGEKEQFF. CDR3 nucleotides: TGTGCCAGCAGCCCGTGGACTAGCGGGGAGAAAGAGCAGTTCTTC.

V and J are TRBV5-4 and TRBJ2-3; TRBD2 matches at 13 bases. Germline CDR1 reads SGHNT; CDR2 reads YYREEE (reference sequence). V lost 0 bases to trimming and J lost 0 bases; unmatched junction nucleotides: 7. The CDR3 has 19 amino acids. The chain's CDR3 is CASSLGGLAGRTSTDTQYF. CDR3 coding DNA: TGTGCCAGCAGCTTGGGGGGACTAGCGGGAAGGACAAGCACAGATACGCAGTATTTT.

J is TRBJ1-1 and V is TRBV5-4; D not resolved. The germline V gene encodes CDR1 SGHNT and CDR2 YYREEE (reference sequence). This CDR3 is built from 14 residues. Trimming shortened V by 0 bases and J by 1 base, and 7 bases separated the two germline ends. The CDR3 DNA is TGTGCCAGCAGCTTGGCGGGGAAGAACACTGAAGCTTTCTTT. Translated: CASSLAGKNTEAFF.

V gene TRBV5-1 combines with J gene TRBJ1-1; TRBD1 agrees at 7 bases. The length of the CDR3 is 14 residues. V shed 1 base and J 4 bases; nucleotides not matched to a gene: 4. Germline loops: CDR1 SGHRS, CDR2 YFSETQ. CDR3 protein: CASSLTGESTEAFF. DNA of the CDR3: TGCGCCAGCAGCTTGACAGGGGAGTCCACTGAAGCTTTCTTT.

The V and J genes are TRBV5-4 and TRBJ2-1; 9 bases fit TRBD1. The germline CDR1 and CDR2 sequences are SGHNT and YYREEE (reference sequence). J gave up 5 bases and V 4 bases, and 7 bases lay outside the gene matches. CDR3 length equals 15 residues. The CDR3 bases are TGTGCCAGCAGCAGCCGGGACAGGGTCCACAATGAGCAGTTCTTC. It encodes CASSSRDRVHNEQFF.

Here the CDR3 reads CSVTSDTQETQYF. The CDR3, as DNA: TGCAGCGTGACATCGGACACTCAAGAGACCCAGTACTTC. This chain uses TRBV29-1 with TRBJ2-5, with D possibly TRBD1 on 5 matching bases. Trimming shortened V by 6 bases and J by 2 bases, and 13 bases separated the two germline ends. The CDR3 sequence is 13 residues long. CDR1 is SQVTM and CDR2 is ANQGSEA in the germline V gene.